The present T cell receptor beta chain was sequenced within a study of cytomegalovirus exposure and HLA in healthy donors. The PCR contained 60 Vbeta and 13 Jbeta primers. Methods used by the authors: An analysis performed later counted roughly 80 million unique TCR beta chains (roughly 11 million of them shared). Clones were read by immunoSEQ multiplex PCR, and TCRdb kept only the in-frame ones, dropping some. V and J calls and clone size follow that table, whereas D and trimming were derived from the DNA. The sample gives over 100,000 clones, 74% of which show up once; more than 2% is in the top ten. Healthy bone marrow donors made up the donor group. Sequencing used PBMCs. The sequence was collected from a human donor in good health.

CDR3 loop: CASRRSGRAWTDTQYF. CDR3 nucleotides: TGTGCCAGCCGGAGAAGCGGGAGGGCCTGGACGGATACGCAGTATTTT. The chain links TRBV27 to TRBJ2-3; 10 bases agree with TRBD2. Germline V CDR1 and CDR2: MNHEY, SMNVEV (reference sequence). With 8 bases clipped from V and 6 bases from J, the junction kept 14 bases outside the gene matches. The CDR3 totals 16 residues.